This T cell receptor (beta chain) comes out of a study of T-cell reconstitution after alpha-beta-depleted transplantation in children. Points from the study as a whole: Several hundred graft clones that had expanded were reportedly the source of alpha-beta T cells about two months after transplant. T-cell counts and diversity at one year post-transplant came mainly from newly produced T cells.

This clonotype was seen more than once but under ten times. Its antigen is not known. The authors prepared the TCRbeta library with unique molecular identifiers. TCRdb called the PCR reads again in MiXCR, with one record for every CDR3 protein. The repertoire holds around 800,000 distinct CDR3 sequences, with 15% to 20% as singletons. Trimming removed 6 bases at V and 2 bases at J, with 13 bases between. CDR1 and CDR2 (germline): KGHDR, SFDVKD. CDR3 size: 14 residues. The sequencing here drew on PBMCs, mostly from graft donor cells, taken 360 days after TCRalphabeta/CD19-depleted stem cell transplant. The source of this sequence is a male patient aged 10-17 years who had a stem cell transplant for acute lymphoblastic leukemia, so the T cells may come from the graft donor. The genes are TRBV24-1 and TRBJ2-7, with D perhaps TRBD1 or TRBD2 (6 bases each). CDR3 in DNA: TGTGCCACCAGTCCAGGGGAGGCCCCCTACGAGCAGTACTTC. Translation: CATSPGEAPYEQYF.